One and the same sample provided the 16 T cell receptor beta chains below, sequenced in a study of T cells expressing NK-cell markers. Reprocessing the 5' RACE reads, TCRdb reports a single entry for every CDR3 protein and omits DNA. Recorded here are some 150,000 distinct CDR3 sequences; the top ten clones represent roughly 12%. Sequenced sample: blood T cells: a sorted CD56 or NKG2C T cell subset, CD4+ or CD8+ T cells, or bulk PBMC T cells (not recorded which). Receptors originate from a man aged 18 to 30 in good health.

This chain uses TRBV5-1 with TRBJ1-4. The CDR3 sequence is 15 residues long. Germline values: CDR1 SGHRS, CDR2 YFSETQ. The CDR3 protein is CASSLAGGPNEKLFF.

The rearrangement links TRBV29-1 to TRBJ2-2; lacking DNA, the TRBD1 call made by TCRdb goes unchecked. The CDR3 is 13 amino acids. Germline CDR1 is SQVTM and CDR2 is ANQGSEA. CDR3 sequence: CSARPGGTGELFF.

The chain is built from TRBV29-1 and TRBJ2-1; TCRdb selects TRBD1, and the lack of DNA leaves this call unchecked. This CDR3 spans 13 amino acids. The germline V gene encodes CDR1 SQVTM and CDR2 ANQGSEA. The CDR3 region is CSVEEGDRREQFF.

V gene TRBV12-3 or TRBV12-4 combines with J gene TRBJ2-1; there is no DNA to check the TCRdb D call of TRBD1. This CDR3 region has 15 residues. CDR3 region: CATRKGQGSYNEQFF.

This chain joins TRBV4-2 and TRBJ2-7. Germline lookup yields CDR1 LGHNA and CDR2 YNFKEQ. CDR3 size: 12 residues. The CDR3 protein is CASSQDYYEQYF.

The chain couples TRBV7-8 to TRBJ2-1; TCRdb outputs TRBD1, but without DNA this stays unchecked. This CDR3 comprises 16 residues. The germline gives CDR1 SGHVS, CDR2 FQNEAQ. This chain's CDR3 is CASGTGGLSSYNEQFF.

The chain is built from TRBV11-1 and TRBJ2-1; the TCRdb call, TRBD2, lacks DNA for checking. This CDR3 is built from 18 residues. Germline V CDR1 and CDR2: SGHAT, FQDESV (reference sequence). The CDR3 here is CASSLASPQEASYNEQFF. The variable domain in full, with the rest retrieved from reference TRBV11-1 and TRBJ2-1, is EAEVAQSPRYKITEKSQAVAFWCDPISGHATLYWYRQILGQGPELLVQFQDESVVDDSQLPKDRFSAERLKGVDSTLKIQPAELGDSAMYLCASSLASPQEASYNEQFFGPGTRLTVL.

The chain combines TRBV12-5 with TRBJ2-1; without DNA, the TCRdb call of TRBD1 cannot be checked. Germline V gene sequence: CDR1 LGHNT, CDR2 FRNRAP. The CDR3 length is 17 residues. The CDR3 spells CASGLEPQDSRGYEQFF.

This chain links TRBV20-1 with TRBJ2-3; TCRdb returns TRBD1, unconfirmable since there is no DNA. The CDR3 extends over 15 amino acids. The germline CDR1 and CDR2 sequences are DFQATT and SNEGSKA (reference sequence). This chain's CDR3 is CSASGTGRSTDTQYF.

The chain uses TRBV6-2 or TRBV6-3 and TRBJ2-1; without DNA, the TCRdb call of TRBD2 cannot be checked. The CDR3 has 15 amino acids. CDR1 and CDR2 (germline): MNHEY, SVGEGT. CDR3 sequence reads: CASRPLAGSGYEQFF.

The chain employs TRBV7-2 and TRBJ2-3. This CDR3 has 13 amino acids. Germline V CDR1 and CDR2: SGHTA, FQGNSA. The chain's CDR3 is CASSLVTFDTQYF.

The chain is built from TRBV7-2 and TRBJ2-7; TCRdb returns TRBD2, unconfirmable since there is no DNA. The CDR3 totals 16 residues. Germline-derived CDR1 and CDR2 are SGHTA and FQGNSA. The CDR3 protein is CASSLEVLAGGGEQYF.

This chain links TRBV7-8 with TRBJ2-2; checking the TCRdb D call of TRBD2 is not possible without DNA. Germline V gives CDR1 SGHVS, CDR2 FQNEAQ. The CDR3 is 17 amino acids. The CDR3 protein is CASSSSSGRALTGELFF.

The chain uses TRBV5-1 and TRBJ2-3; TCRdb lists TRBD1, though no DNA is available to test this call. Germline values: CDR1 SGHRS, CDR2 YFSETQ. The CDR3 totals 13 residues. CDR3 loop: CASSWTGSDTQYF.

V usage is TRBV3-1 and J usage is TRBJ2-3; TCRdb's D call of TRBD2 is untestable without DNA. Germline V gene data show CDR1 as LGHDT and CDR2 as YNNKEL (reference sequence). This CDR3 has 16 amino acids. The CDR3 sequence is CASSQQLRADTDTQYF.

The chain employs TRBV7-9 and TRBJ2-1; the D call of TRBD2 rests on TCRdb alone, since no DNA is present to check it. This CDR3 is built from 15 residues. The V gene's germline CDR1 is SEHNR and CDR2 FQNEAQ (reference sequence). The CDR3 here is CASSFTSGANNEQFF.